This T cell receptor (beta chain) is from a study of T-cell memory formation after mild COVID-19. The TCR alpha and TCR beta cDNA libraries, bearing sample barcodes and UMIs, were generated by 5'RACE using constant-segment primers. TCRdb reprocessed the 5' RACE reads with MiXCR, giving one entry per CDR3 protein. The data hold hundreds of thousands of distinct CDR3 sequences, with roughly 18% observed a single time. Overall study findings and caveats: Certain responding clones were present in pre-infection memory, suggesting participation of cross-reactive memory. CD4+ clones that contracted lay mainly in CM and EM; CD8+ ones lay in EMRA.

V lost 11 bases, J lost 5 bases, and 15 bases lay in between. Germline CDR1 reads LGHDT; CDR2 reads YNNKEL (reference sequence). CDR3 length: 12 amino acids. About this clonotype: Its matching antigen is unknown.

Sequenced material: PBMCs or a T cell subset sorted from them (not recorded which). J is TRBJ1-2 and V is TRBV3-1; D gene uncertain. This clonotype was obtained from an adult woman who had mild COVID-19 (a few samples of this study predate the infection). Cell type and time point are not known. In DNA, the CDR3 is TGTGCCGTAGGTACCGGGAGATATGGCTACACCTTC. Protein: CAVGTGRYGYTF.